This TCR beta chain originates from a study of response to subunit inactivated influenza vaccine. Study observations and caveats: After each seasonal influenza vaccination, few new T cells are recruited, the authors suggested.

Via MiXCR, TCRdb re-called the RT-PCR reads, giving one row per CDR3 protein. This table has 750,000 to 850,000 distinct CDR3 sequences, about a fifth appearing once. This clonotype was seen repeatedly, ten times or more. What it binds is not known. This clonotype originated in a man aged 45-65 years who received an inactivated influenza vaccine. The starting material was PBMCs from blood, obtained more than 4 days after vaccination.

The CDR3 nucleotides are TGTGCCAGCAGCCACCTTCTTGCGGGAGGGGTAGATGAGCAGTTCTTC. Protein product: CASSHLLAGGVDEQFF. This chain connects TRBV3-1 to TRBJ2-1; 9 bases align to TRBD2. This CDR3 has 16 amino acids. V lost 3 bases, J lost 8 bases, and 11 bases stayed unmatched. Germline V CDR1 and CDR2: LGHDT, YNNKEL (reference sequence).